This T cell receptor beta chain emerged from a study of PD-L1 blockade in urothelial cancer. TCRdb keeps only in-frame clones here, not all; method: immunoSEQ multiplex PCR. The data contain some 100,000 clones, approximately 90% of them singletons. V shed 4 bases and J shed 6 bases, with 22 bases lying between them. The CDR3 spans 16 residues. Germline V CDR1 and CDR2: SQVTM, ANQGSEA. The sample consisted of PBMCs, taken around atezolizumab (anti-PD-L1) treatment. The V gene is TRBV29-1, the J gene TRBJ2-1; weak D call: TRBD1 (6 bases). The source of this sequence is a woman aged 80 or over with urothelial cancer. Written as DNA, the CDR3 is TGCAGCGTTGGCCTTTTCCCCGGACAGACCACCAATGAGCAGTTCTTC. Its translation: CSVGLFPGQTTNEQFF.